The following is a T cell receptor beta chain sequence with its context. Its target is not known. CDR1 and CDR2 from the germline V gene are SGHTA and FQGNSA. V gave up 4 bases and J gave up 0 bases, with 13 bases separating them. The CDR3 totals 16 residues. The protocol was immunoSEQ multiplex PCR, while the TCRdb copy is restricted to in-frame clones and leaves out a portion. The repertoire consists of roughly 92,000 clones, with about 93% occurring once and the leading ten covering about 0.73%. These data come from a study of OX40 agonist ivuxolimab in advanced cancers. Turning to the study itself: People who had prior anti-PD-1, anti-PD-L1 or anti-CTLA-4 therapy could take part, and under 45% had some. Study conclusions and caveats: Clonal expansion from baseline to week 6 occurred in both CD4+ and CD8+ T cells.

Sequencing was performed on CD4+ or CD8+ T cells sorted from blood, taken in a trial of the OX40 agonist ivuxolimab. This chain links TRBV7-2 with TRBJ2-4, with D unclear. This clonotype originated in an adult with an advanced solid tumor such as melanoma, head and neck, liver or kidney cancer. For the CDR3, the DNA is TGTGCCAGCAGCTCTAGACCAGCCCTAGCCAAAAACATTCAGTACTTC. It specifies CASSSRPALAKNIQYF.